The 21 T cell receptor beta chains below were found in one sample sequenced in a study of cytomegalovirus exposure and HLA in healthy donors. The study ran its PCR with 60 Vbeta and 13 Jbeta primers. Clones were read by immunoSEQ multiplex PCR, and TCRdb kept only the in-frame ones, dropping some. The sample contains 100,000 to 150,000 clones, 70% to 85% of which appear only once. What was sequenced was PBMCs. These receptors came from a man aged 35-49 years in good health and CMV-seropositive.

A word on this clone: Compared with germline, one end of the junction differs, possibly owing to a read error. This specimen includes other DNA sequences encoding the same CDR3. The chain employs TRBV2 and TRBJ2-7, with 10 positions matching TRBD1. The CDR3 has 11 amino acids. The germline V gene has CDR1 SNHLY and CDR2 FYNNEI. The CDR3 loop is CASSGRQGAHF. In nucleotides, the CDR3 is TGTGCCAGCAGTGGGAGACAGGGGGCACACTTC.

V is TRBV6-1 and J is TRBJ2-1; 11 nucleotides line up with TRBD2. CDR1 and CDR2 (germline): MNHNS, SASEGT. With 7 bases clipped from V and 9 bases from J, the junction kept 11 bases outside the gene matches. The CDR3 consists of 15 residues. The chain's CDR3 is CASTLTSGVWGEQFF. The CDR3 nucleotides read TGTGCCAGCACCCTGACTAGCGGGGTCTGGGGTGAGCAGTTCTTC.

V and J are TRBV7-9 and TRBJ2-5; the D gene is possibly TRBD2 (5 bases). Germline V lookup: CDR1 SEHNR, CDR2 FQNEAQ (reference sequence). This CDR3 spans 12 amino acids. Trimming took off 4 bases at V and 4 bases at J, with 7 bases between the two ends. The CDR3 bases are TGTGCCAGCAGCTGGAGGATAGAGACCCAGTACTTC. Its protein is CASSWRIETQYF.

The J gene is TRBJ2-7, the V gene TRBV6-4; possible D gene TRBD1, 6 bases. V was shortened by 5 bases and J by 2 bases, with 13 bases between the two germline ends. In germline, CDR1 is MRHNA, CDR2 SNTAGT. The CDR3 is 14 amino acids. The CDR3 DNA reads as TGTGCCAGCAGTCAGGGGCACGGGGCCTACGAGCAGTACTTC. It codes for CASSQGHGAYEQYF.

V and J are TRBV29-1 and TRBJ2-2; the match to TRBD2 covers 10 bases. Germline V gene lookup returns CDR1 SQVTM and CDR2 ANQGSEA. This CDR3 is 13 amino acids long. The V gene end was trimmed by 3 bases and the J gene end by 6 bases; junction bases not matched to a gene: 1. CDR3 in DNA: TGCAGCGTTGATCTAGCGGGAGCCGGGGAGCTGTTTTTT. Amino acids: CSVDLAGAGELFF.

The table lists this clone with a count of one. The rearrangement uses TRBV30 and TRBJ1-4; 7 positions match TRBD1. Germline V gives CDR1 GTSNPN, CDR2 SVGIG (reference sequence). V shed 1 base, J shed 6 bases, and the junction held 2 bases outside the gene matches. The CDR3 sequence is 13 residues long. CDR3 coding DNA: TGTGCCTGGAGTGCGACAGGGCATGAAAAACTGTTTTTT. Translation: CAWSATGHEKLFF.

The chain employs TRBV5-6 and TRBJ2-1; 14 bases are shared with TRBD2. V lost 4 bases and J lost 4; bases outside the gene matches: 4. Germline CDR1 is SGHDT and CDR2 is YYEEEE. The CDR3 runs to 16 residues. In DNA, the CDR3 is TGTGCCAGCAGCCGGAGACTAGCGGGAGGGTACAATGAGCAGTTCTTC. Translating gives CASSRRLAGGYNEQFF.

V gene TRBV6-6 combines with J gene TRBJ1-5; the D is unclear. This CDR3 contains 14 residues. V gave up 5 bases and J gave up 0 bases, with 8 bases separating them. Looked up from germline, CDR1 is MNHNY and CDR2 is SVGAGI (reference sequence). DNA for the CDR3: TGTGCCAGCAGTGGTGGAGATAGCAATCAGCCCCAGCATTTT. Amino acids: CASSGGDSNQPQHF.

The chain recombines TRBV7-2 with TRBJ2-6; no clear D gene. The V end was cut by 5 bases, the J end by 0 bases, with 11 bases between. Germline V gene data show CDR1 as SGHTA and CDR2 as FQGNSA. This CDR3 comprises 16 residues. The CDR3 spells CASSTSPDSGANVLTF. DNA of the CDR3: TGTGCCAGCAGCACCTCCCCAGACTCTGGGGCCAACGTCCTGACTTTC.

The genes are TRBV5-4 and TRBJ2-2, with 10 bases lining up with TRBD1. CDR3 size: 16 residues. From germline, CDR1 is SGHNT and CDR2 YYREEE (reference sequence). J lost 4 bases, V lost 0 bases, and 3 bases had no gene match. The CDR3 DNA follows: TGTGCCAGCAGCTTGGGGGACAGGGGCGGCACCGGGGAGCTGTTTTTT. It codes for CASSLGDRGGTGELFF.

The rearrangement links TRBV25-1 to TRBJ2-1; 9 positions match TRBD1. Germline trimming cut 2 bases from V and 7 bases from J; bases unmatched to any gene: 6. Germline CDR1 reads MGHDK; CDR2 reads SYGVNS. The CDR3 has 15 residues. CDR3 amino acids: CASSERTGESNEQFF. Here the CDR3 DNA reads TGTGCCAGCAGTGAACGGACAGGGGAATCGAATGAGCAGTTCTTC.

The DNA for the CDR3 is TGTGCCAGCAGTTTAACGACTAGCGGTAACAATGAGCAGTTCTTC. Protein product: CASSLTTSGNNEQFF. The chain links TRBV27 to TRBJ2-1, with 9 bases identical to TRBD2. Germline loops: CDR1 MNHEY, CDR2 SMNVEV (reference sequence). The V gene end was trimmed by 2 bases and the J gene end by 5 bases; junction bases not matched to a gene: 4. The CDR3 length is 15 residues.

This clone was seen only a few times. The chain has TRBV11-2 and TRBJ2-2, with 13 bases matching TRBD2. V trimming: 7 bases; J trimming: 1 base; junction bases outside the gene matches: 9. This CDR3 contains 18 residues. Germline V CDR1 and CDR2: SGHAT, FQNNGV. The CDR3, as DNA: TGTGCCAGCACCTACGGGACTAGCGGGGATCAGAACACCGGGGAGCTGTTTTTT. This encodes CASTYGTSGDQNTGELFF.

The genes are TRBV15 and TRBJ1-2; possibly TRBD1 for D (6 bases). Germline CDR1 is LNHNV and CDR2 is YYDKDF (reference sequence). The CDR3 has 13 residues. V dropped 8 bases and J dropped 3 bases, with 13 bases sitting between them. This CDR3 is CATGQGLDYGYTF. The DNA of the CDR3 is TGTGCCACCGGGCAGGGGCTGGACTATGGCTACACCTTC. The full variable domain, completed using reference TRBV15 and TRBJ1-2, is DAMVIQNPRYQVTQFGKPVTLSCSQTLNHNVMYWYQQKSSQAPKLLFHYYDKDFNNEADTPDNFQSRRPNTSFCFLDIRSPGLGDTAMYLCATGQGLDYGYTFGSGTRLTVV.

This clone was seen only a few times. This chain links TRBV13 with TRBJ2-7; 9 bases agree with TRBD2. V shed 5 bases, J shed 7 bases, and the junction held 9 bases outside the gene matches. CDR1 PRHDT and CDR2 FYEKMQ come from the germline V gene (reference sequence). This CDR3 has 14 residues. DNA for the CDR3: TGTGCCAGCAGCAATAGCGGGGGCCCTTTGGAGCAGTACTTC. Its protein product is CASSNSGGPLEQYF.

The rearrangement joins TRBV7-2 to TRBJ2-1; no clear D gene. This CDR3 comprises 14 residues. Germline CDR1 SGHTA, CDR2 FQGNSA. Trimming cost V 5 bases and J 3 bases, with 11 bases left between them. The CDR3 here is CASSRRRYYNEQFF. The CDR3 coding sequence is TGTGCCAGCAGCCGGAGACGGTACTACAATGAGCAGTTCTTC.

The V call is TRBV7-9, the J call TRBJ2-7; D perhaps matches TRBD1 (6 bases). The CDR3 sequence is 17 residues long. Germline V gives CDR1 SEHNR, CDR2 FQNEAQ (reference sequence). The germline V and J ends were trimmed by 6 bases and 3 bases, with 24 bases remaining between them. CDR3 bases: TGTGCCAGCAGGGATACCAAACAGGGTTTAAATTTCTACGAGCAGTACTTC. It encodes CASRDTKQGLNFYEQYF. The whole variable domain, remainder taken from reference TRBV7-9 and TRBJ2-7, is DTGVSQNPRHKITKRGQNVTFRCDPISEHNRLYWYRQTLGQGPEFLTYFQNEAQLEKSRLLSDRFSAERPKGSFSTLEIQRTEQGDSAMYLCASRDTKQGLNFYEQYFGPGTRLTVT.

The J gene is TRBJ1-3, the V gene TRBV4-3, with D unresolved. The length of the CDR3 is 15 residues. Deletions cut 1 base from V and 0 bases from J, with 7 bases between. CDR1 and CDR2 from the germline V gene are LGHNA and YSLEER. CDR3 DNA: TGCGCCAGCAGCCAAGGAGATAGCTCTGGAAACACCATATATTTT. Protein: CASSQGDSSGNTIYF.

This clone was counted only a few times. The chain carries TRBV6-6 and TRBJ2-1, with 10 bases aligning to TRBD2. Trimming cost V 0 bases and J 8 bases; bases outside gene matches: 7. The CDR3 totals 16 residues. Germline lookup yields CDR1 MNHNY and CDR2 SVGAGI (reference sequence). This chain's CDR3 is CASSYSRAGGPDEQFF. CDR3 DNA: TGTGCCAGCAGTTACTCGAGAGCGGGAGGGCCAGATGAGCAGTTCTTC.

This chain connects TRBV2 to TRBJ2-2; TRBD1 matches 7 bases. The trim removed 8 bases at V and 10 bases at J, leaving 19 bases unmatched. Germline V gives CDR1 SNHLY, CDR2 FYNNEI. The CDR3 consists of 16 residues. CDR3 bases: TGTGCCAGCGTCCGCTTGCTTAGGGGGCTTCGGGAGGAGCTGTTTTTT. It codes for CASVRLLRGLREELFF. The whole variable domain, remainder taken from reference TRBV2 and TRBJ2-2, is EPEVTQTPSHQVTQMGQEVILRCVPISNHLYFYWYRQILGQKVEFLVSFYNNEISEKSEIFDDQFSVERPDGSNFTLKIRSTKLEDSAMYFCASVRLLRGLREELFFGEGSRLTVL.

This clone was counted only a few times. This sequence joins TRBV29-1 and TRBJ1-2; weak D call: TRBD1 (6 bases). The CDR3 has 14 amino acids. Deletions cut 7 bases from V and 7 bases from J, with 22 bases between. Germline CDR1 is SQVTM and CDR2 is ANQGSEA. The CDR3 reads CSATRQAGDGGYTF. The DNA of the CDR3 is TGCAGCGCAACCCGCCAGGCAGGGGATGGTGGCTACACCTTC.